This TCR beta chain was recovered during a study of cytomegalovirus exposure and HLA in healthy donors. The length of the CDR3 is 16 residues. V gave up 2 bases and J gave up 7 bases; unmatched junction bases: 12. The V gene's germline CDR1 is GTSNPN and CDR2 SVGIG (reference sequence). The repertoire was sequenced with immunoSEQ multiplex PCR; TCRdb's copy has only in-frame clones and lacks some. The sample consists of approximately 260,000 clones, around 85% of them appearing once. The chain joins TRBV30 to TRBJ2-1; 9 bases align to TRBD1. The receptor was derived from a woman aged 18-30 years in good health and CMV-seronegative. Sample: PBMCs. For the CDR3, the DNA is TGTGCCTGGAGTCACCCCCCGGGGACAGGGAAGAATGAGCAGTTCTTC. Its protein is CAWSHPPGTGKNEQFF.